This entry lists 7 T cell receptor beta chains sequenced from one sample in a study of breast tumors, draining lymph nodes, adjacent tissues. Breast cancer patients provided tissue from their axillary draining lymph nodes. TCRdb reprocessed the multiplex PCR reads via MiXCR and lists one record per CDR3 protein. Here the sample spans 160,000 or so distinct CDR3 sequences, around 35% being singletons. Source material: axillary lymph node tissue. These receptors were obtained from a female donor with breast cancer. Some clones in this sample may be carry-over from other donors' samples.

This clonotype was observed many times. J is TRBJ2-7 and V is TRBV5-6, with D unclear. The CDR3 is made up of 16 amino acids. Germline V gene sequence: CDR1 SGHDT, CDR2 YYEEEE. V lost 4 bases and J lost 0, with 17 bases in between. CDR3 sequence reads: CASSLPGASSSYEQYF. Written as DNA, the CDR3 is TGTGCCAGCAGCCTACCCGGCGCTTCCTCCTCCTACGAGCAGTACTTC. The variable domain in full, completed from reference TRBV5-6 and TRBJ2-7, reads DAGVTQSPTHLIKTRGQQVTLRCSPKSGHDTVSWYQQALGQGPQFIFQYYEEEERQRGNFPDRFSGHQFPNYSSELNVNALLLGDSALYLCASSLPGASSSYEQYFGPGTRLTVT.

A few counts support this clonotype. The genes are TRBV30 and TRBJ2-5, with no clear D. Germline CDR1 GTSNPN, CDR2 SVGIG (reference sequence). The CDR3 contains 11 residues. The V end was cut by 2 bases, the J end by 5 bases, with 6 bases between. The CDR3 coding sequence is TGTGCCTGGAGTATCGGGGAGACCCAGTACTTC. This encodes CAWSIGETQYF.

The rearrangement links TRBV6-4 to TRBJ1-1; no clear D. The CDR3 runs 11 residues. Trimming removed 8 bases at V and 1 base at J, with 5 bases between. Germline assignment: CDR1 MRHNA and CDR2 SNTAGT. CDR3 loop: CASPGNTEAFF. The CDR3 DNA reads TGTGCCAGCCCGGGGAACACTGAAGCTTTCTTT.

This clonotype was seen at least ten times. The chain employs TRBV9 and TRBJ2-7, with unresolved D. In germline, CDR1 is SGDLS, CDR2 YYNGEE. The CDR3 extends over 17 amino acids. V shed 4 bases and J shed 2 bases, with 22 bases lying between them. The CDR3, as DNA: TGTGCCAGCAGCCCCCACCCCGCGACTTCACTAACCTACGAGCAGTACTTC. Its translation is CASSPHPATSLTYEQYF.

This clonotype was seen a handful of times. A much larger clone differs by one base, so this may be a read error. CDR3 bases: TGTGCCAGCAGTCACGACAGGGCGACCTATGGCTACACCTTC. This codes for CASSHDRATYGYTF. The rearrangement joins TRBV6-1 to TRBJ1-2; 7 nucleotides match TRBD1. The ends lost 5 bases at V and 4 bases at J; junction bases unmatched: 7. The CDR3 contains 14 residues. Germline V gene sequence: CDR1 MNHNS, CDR2 SASEGT.

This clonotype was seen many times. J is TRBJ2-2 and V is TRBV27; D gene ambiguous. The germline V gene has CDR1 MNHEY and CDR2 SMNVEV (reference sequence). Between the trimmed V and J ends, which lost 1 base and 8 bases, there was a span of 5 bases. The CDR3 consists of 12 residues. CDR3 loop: CASSLFGGELFF. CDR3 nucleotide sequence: TGTGCCAGCAGTTTATTCGGAGGGGAGCTGTTTTTT.

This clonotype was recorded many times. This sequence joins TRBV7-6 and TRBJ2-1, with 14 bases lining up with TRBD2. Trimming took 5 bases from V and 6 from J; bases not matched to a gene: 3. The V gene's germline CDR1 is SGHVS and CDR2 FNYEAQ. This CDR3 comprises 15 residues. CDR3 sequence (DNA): TGTGCCAGCAGCAAGGGACTAGCGGGAGTCAATGAGCAGTTCTTC. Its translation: CASSKGLAGVNEQFF.